This TCR beta chain was observed in a study of T cell responses to AZD1222 COVID-19 vaccine. Notes on the study in general: White British people made up most donors, females outnumbered males, and clonal diversity was possibly underestimated. Vaccine-associated CD4 TCRs ranged over spike, dominating at 160-218 and 743-854. The number of AZD1222 recipients seropositive at baseline was only six. Repertoires in all cases were sampled only once the peak T cell response had passed.

Libraries were prepared by immunoSEQ multiplex PCR; TCRdb keeps only in-frame clonotypes and omits some of them. The profile covers 150,000 to 190,000 clones, with roughly nine tenths appearing a single time and 6.9% taken by the ten largest. About this clone itself: Its antigen is unidentified.

Germline CDR1 reads SNHLY; CDR2 reads FYNNEI. V was cut by 8 bases and J by 4 bases, with 11 bases left in between. The CDR3 runs 12 residues. The sample here was peripheral blood, taken after recovery from COVID-19. This chain joins TRBV2 and TRBJ1-1; possible D gene TRBD1, 6 bases. The sequence derives from an adult who had recovered from COVID-19. The CDR3 region has the DNA TGTGCCAGCTGGGACAAGGCCACTGAAGCTTTCTTT. The encoded protein is CASWDKATEAFF.